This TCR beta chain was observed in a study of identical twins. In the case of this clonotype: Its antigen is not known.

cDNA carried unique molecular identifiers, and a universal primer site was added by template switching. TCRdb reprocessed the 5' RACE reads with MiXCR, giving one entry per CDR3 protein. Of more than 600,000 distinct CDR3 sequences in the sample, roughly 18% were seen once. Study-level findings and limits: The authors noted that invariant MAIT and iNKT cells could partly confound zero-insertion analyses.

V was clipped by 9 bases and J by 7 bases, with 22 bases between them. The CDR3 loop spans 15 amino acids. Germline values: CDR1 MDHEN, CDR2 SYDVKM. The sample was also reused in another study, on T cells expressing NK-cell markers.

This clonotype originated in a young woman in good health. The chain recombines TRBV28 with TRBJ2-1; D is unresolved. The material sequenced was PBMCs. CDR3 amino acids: CASAEPNILRNEQFF. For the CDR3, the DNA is TGTGCCAGTGCTGAACCGAACATCCTGCGGAATGAGCAGTTCTTC.